This passage covers 3 T cell receptor beta chains from one sample sequenced in a study of tissue T cells after allogeneic stem cell transplantation. The method was immunoSEQ multiplex PCR; TCRdb's version includes in-frame clones alone and lacks a portion of them. This sample has 6,000 to 8,500 clones, with about 47% found just once. Regarding time point: mouse harvest day 7 after allogeneic transplant. Mouse grafts combined 10^7 T-cell-depleted bone marrow cells with 10^6 splenic CD5+ T cells. The sample was lymph node tissue. The source is a female BALB/c mouse given C57BL/6 T cells with graft-versus-host disease after an allogeneic hematopoietic cell transplant.

A note on this clone: The gene names given are mouse names. The read falls 1 residue short of the CDR3 end, and the missing part is taken from the germline J gene. The chain has TRBV26 and TRBJ2-5; D might be TRBD1 (5 bases). V was clipped by 6 bases and J by 0 bases, with 7 bases between them. The CDR3 length is 13 residues. CDR1 is KGHPV and CDR2 is FQNQEV in the germline V gene (reference sequence). CDR3 DNA (partial): TGTGCCAGCAGGGACAATAACCAAGACACCCAGTAC. It yields the protein CASRDNNQDTQY. The CDR3 in full is CASRDNNQDTQYF.

This clone was found a few times. Gene names are mouse gene names. The missing CDR3 end, 1 residue past where the read stops, is filled in from the germline J gene. The gene calls are TRBV26 and TRBJ2-5; 7 bases match TRBD1. After removal of 0 bases from V and 6 bases from J, the junction contained 3 bases not matched to a gene. Germline CDR1 KGHPV, CDR2 FQNQEV (reference sequence). The CDR3 contains 14 residues. The CDR3 sequence is CASSLSNRGDTQYF. The sequenced part of the CDR3 DNA is TGTGCCAGCAGTCTGTCGAACAGGGGTGACACCCAGTAC.

This clone was seen more than once but under ten times. Genes and germline come from the mouse. The missing CDR3 end, 1 residue past where the read stops, is filled in from the germline J gene. The chain recombines TRBV19 with TRBJ1-3; D is unresolved. Between the trimmed V and J ends, which lost 6 bases and 0 bases, there was a span of 4 bases. The CDR3 consists of 12 residues. In germline, CDR1 is FNHDT, CDR2 SITEND (reference sequence). CDR3 amino acids: CASTNSGNTLYF. CDR3 DNA (partial): TGTGCCAGCACCAATTCTGGAAATACGCTCTAT.